The 22 T cell receptor beta chains below all came from one sample that was sequenced in a study of control samples from healthy donors and cancer patients. Profiling relied on immunoSEQ multiplex PCR, and the TCRdb table lists in-frame clones only, not all of them. The sample lists fewer than 500,000 clones, approximately 92% occurring once. Sequencing was carried out using PBMCs. These receptors all come from a man aged 40-50 years with head and neck cancer.

The V call is TRBV6-1, the J call TRBJ2-3; D is undetermined. In germline, CDR1 is MNHNS, CDR2 SASEGT. This CDR3 is 16 amino acids long. The ends were cut back, 1 base at V and 0 bases at J, with 11 bases in the middle. The CDR3 is CASSEGYGSSTDTQYF. The CDR3, as DNA: TGTGCCAGCAGTGAAGGGTACGGCTCTAGCACAGATACGCAGTATTTT.

On this clone: The sample holds other DNA sequences that translate to the same CDR3. CDR3 nucleotides: TGTGCCAGCACCCGACAGGGGTATGGCTACACCTTC. This codes for CASTRQGYGYTF. The chain joins TRBV6-5 to TRBJ1-2, with 8 positions matching TRBD1. Losses at the gene ends were 7 bases for V and 5 bases for J; bases not matched to a gene: 3. CDR1 MNHEY and CDR2 SVGAGI come from the germline V gene. The CDR3 runs 12 residues.

V usage is TRBV19 and J usage is TRBJ2-5; 7 nucleotides agree with TRBD2. V shed 5 bases and J 0 bases; nucleotides not matched to a gene: 3. The germline V gene encodes CDR1 LNHDA and CDR2 SQIVND (reference sequence). The CDR3 length is 14 residues. CDR3 DNA: TGTGCCAGTAGTCCCGGGGGGAACCAAGAGACCCAGTACTTC. Translating it yields CASSPGGNQETQYF.

The chain is built from TRBV11-3 and TRBJ2-1; 13 positions agree with TRBD2. CDR1 SGHNT and CDR2 YENEEA come from the germline V gene. CDR3 length: 16 amino acids. V lost 1 base to trimming and J lost 7 bases; unmatched junction nucleotides: 4. As DNA, the CDR3 is TGTGCCAGCAGCTTAGGGACTAGCGGGGGTAGGAATGAGCAGTTCTTC. This sequence encodes CASSLGTSGGRNEQFF.

The V and J genes are TRBV19 and TRBJ2-7, with D possibly TRBD1 on 5 matching bases. The CDR3 covers 15 residues. Germline V gene lookup returns CDR1 LNHDA and CDR2 SQIVND (reference sequence). The V gene lost 5 bases and the J gene lost 7 bases, with 21 bases spanning the gap. CDR3: CASSVMGPGPGEQYF. In nucleotides, the CDR3 is TGTGCCAGTAGTGTGATGGGCCCAGGGCCTGGGGAGCAGTACTTC.

V is TRBV27 and J is TRBJ2-7, with 8 positions matching TRBD2. There are 15 residues in the CDR3. The V segment lost 4 bases and the J segment 4 bases; nucleotides outside the gene matches: 9. Looked up from germline, CDR1 is MNHEY and CDR2 is SMNVEV (reference sequence). CDR3: CASSSQSGSLYEQYF. The DNA of the CDR3 is TGTGCCAGCAGTTCGCAGAGCGGGAGTCTTTACGAGCAGTACTTC.

This clone was detected only once. The V call is TRBV11-2, the J call TRBJ2-7, with TRBD2 matching over 9 bases. Trimming cost V 1 base and J 3 bases; bases outside gene matches: 4. Germline assignment: CDR1 SGHAT and CDR2 FQNNGV. The CDR3 contains 15 residues. CDR3 bases: TGTGCCAGCAGCTTAGGGCTAGCGGGGTACTACGAGCAGTACTTC. This translates into CASSLGLAGYYEQYF. Full variable domain (remainder filled in from reference TRBV11-2 and TRBJ2-7): EAGVAQSPRYKIIEKRQSVAFWCNPISGHATLYWYQQILGQGPKLLIQFQNNGVVDDSQLPKDRFSAERLKGVDSTLKIQPAKLEDSAVYLCASSLGLAGYYEQYFGPGTRLTVT.

J is TRBJ1-6 and V is TRBV30; 8 nucleotides agree with TRBD1. J lost 0 bases, V lost 2 bases, and 6 bases had no gene match. CDR3 length: 17 amino acids. Germline CDR1 reads GTSNPN; CDR2 reads SVGIG (reference sequence). DNA of the CDR3: TGTGCCTGGAGTACCCGGACAGGGAGCTCCTATAATTCACCCCTCCACTTT. Its protein is CAWSTRTGSSYNSPLHF.

For the CDR3, the DNA is TGTGCCAGCGCCGGGACAGCTGGAAACACCATATATTTT. It codes for CASAGTAGNTIYF. The chain couples TRBV7-9 to TRBJ1-3, with TRBD1 matching over 7 bases. This CDR3 contains 13 residues. The junction had 3 bases not matched to a gene; V was cut back by 8 bases and J by 2 bases. From germline, CDR1 is SEHNR and CDR2 FQNEAQ (reference sequence).

The chain joins TRBV27 to TRBJ2-1; 14 nucleotides line up with TRBD2. CDR1 is MNHEY, CDR2 SMNVEV, per germline (reference sequence). Trimming cost V 7 bases and J 4 bases; bases outside gene matches: 9. The CDR3 has 17 amino acids. The CDR3: CASTRGLAGGNYNEQFF. CDR3 nucleotide sequence: TGTGCCAGCACCCGAGGACTAGCGGGGGGAAATTACAATGAGCAGTTCTTC.

The genes are TRBV29-1 and TRBJ2-7; TRBD2 agrees at 9 bases. Germline CDR1 reads SQVTM; CDR2 reads ANQGSEA. The CDR3 totals 13 residues. V dropped 6 bases and J dropped 6; count of bases not matched to a gene: 9. CDR3 amino acids: CSVATLAGLEQYF. The CDR3 coding sequence is TGCAGCGTGGCGACACTAGCGGGCCTCGAGCAGTACTTC.

This chain joins TRBV11-2 and TRBJ2-2; D call uncertain. This CDR3 region has 16 residues. V lost 2 bases and J lost 7, with 17 bases in between. The germline V gene encodes CDR1 SGHAT and CDR2 FQNNGV. This CDR3 is CASSLYRADLGGELFF. DNA of the CDR3: TGTGCCAGCAGCTTATATCGGGCGGACCTGGGCGGGGAGCTGTTTTTT.

The chain couples TRBV10-2 to TRBJ2-1, with 12 bases that match TRBD2. Per the germline V gene, CDR1 is WSHSY and CDR2 is SAAADI. The V and J ends lost 6 bases and 4 bases, in that order; junction bases with no gene match: 1. The CDR3 sequence is 14 residues long. CDR3 in amino acids: CASSLAGGYNEQFF. CDR3 bases: TGCGCCAGCAGCCTAGCGGGGGGGTACAATGAGCAGTTCTTC.

The chain recombines TRBV9 with TRBJ1-2, with unresolved D. With 0 bases removed from V and 5 bases from J, the gap between germline ends came to 11 bases. Per the germline V gene, CDR1 is SGDLS and CDR2 is YYNGEE. This CDR3 comprises 14 residues. As DNA, the CDR3 is TGTGCCAGCAGCGTAGAAAGCGGAGAGTATGGCTACACCTTC. Residues: CASSVESGEYGYTF.

This chain links TRBV3-1 (or the pseudogene TRBV3-2) with TRBJ1-1; D not certain. Germline loops: CDR1 LGHDT, CDR2 YNNKEL (reference sequence). Trimming pared 7 bases from V and 7 bases from J, leaving 13 bases between. CDR3 length equals 12 residues. CDR3 DNA: TGTGCCAGCACTCCCGGGATCGGTGAAGCTTTCTTT. Its protein is CASTPGIGEAFF.

This clone was seen a few times. J is TRBJ2-1 and V is TRBV6-1, with 9 bases fitting TRBD1. Germline V lookup: CDR1 MNHNS, CDR2 SASEGT. Trimming at V came to 2 bases and at J to 5 bases, leaving 10 bases not matched to a gene. CDR3 length equals 17 residues. The CDR3 sequence: CASSEWKGQGIDNEQFF. The CDR3 region has the DNA TGTGCCAGCAGTGAATGGAAGGGACAGGGTATCGACAATGAGCAGTTCTTC.

This chain joins TRBV11-2 and TRBJ2-5; D gene uncertain. Trimming stripped 5 bases from V and 1 base from J, with 8 bases between. The V gene's germline CDR1 is SGHAT and CDR2 FQNNGV. This CDR3 is built from 13 residues. The DNA for the CDR3 is TGTGCCAGCAGCATGAACAGCCAAGAGACCCAGTACTTC. This codes for CASSMNSQETQYF.

The V and J genes are TRBV7-2 and TRBJ1-2; weak D call: TRBD1 (6 bases). V was cut by 5 bases and J by 3 bases, with 16 bases left in between. The CDR3 covers 15 residues. From germline, CDR1 is SGHTA and CDR2 FQGNSA. CDR3 in amino acids: CASSQGRGWDYGYTF. CDR3 DNA sequence: TGTGCCAGCAGCCAGGGGAGAGGGTGGGACTATGGCTACACCTTC.

V is TRBV5-5 and J is TRBJ2-5, with TRBD1 as a possible D gene (6 bases). Looked up from germline, CDR1 is SGHKS and CDR2 is YYEKEE (reference sequence). The CDR3 has 14 residues. V dropped 4 bases and J dropped 4 bases, with 14 bases sitting between them. CDR3: CASSTEGVGETQYF. The CDR3 DNA is TGTGCCAGCAGCACCGAGGGGGTAGGAGAGACCCAGTACTTC.

The CDR3 loop is CASSGGTSGATYEQYF. In DNA, the CDR3 is TGTGCCAGCAGCGGAGGGACTAGCGGGGCAACCTACGAGCAGTACTTC. The chain joins TRBV5-4 to TRBJ2-7; 13 positions match TRBD2. This CDR3 spans 16 amino acids. Germline lookup yields CDR1 SGHNT and CDR2 YYREEE (reference sequence). Trimming at V came to 4 bases and at J to 2 bases, leaving 6 bases not matched to a gene.

V gene TRBV27 combines with J gene TRBJ2-3, with 16 bases that match TRBD2. The CDR3 runs 18 residues. The V segment lost 6 bases and the J segment 4 bases; nucleotides outside the gene matches: 10. The germline gives CDR1 MNHEY, CDR2 SMNVEV (reference sequence). This CDR3 reads CASRRGTSGRARADTQYF. The CDR3 bases are TGTGCCAGCAGACGAGGGACTAGCGGGAGGGCCCGGGCAGATACGCAGTATTTT.

The chain joins TRBV15 to TRBJ2-4; D is perhaps TRBD1 or TRBD2 (6 bases each). The CDR3 covers 17 residues. Per germline, CDR1 LNHNV and CDR2 YYDKDF (reference sequence). Trimming removed 0 bases at V and 6 bases at J, with 18 bases between. The CDR3 sequence is CATSRDGGGDGGNIQYF. The DNA of the CDR3 is TGTGCCACCAGCAGAGATGGGGGCGGGGACGGGGGAAACATTCAGTACTTC.